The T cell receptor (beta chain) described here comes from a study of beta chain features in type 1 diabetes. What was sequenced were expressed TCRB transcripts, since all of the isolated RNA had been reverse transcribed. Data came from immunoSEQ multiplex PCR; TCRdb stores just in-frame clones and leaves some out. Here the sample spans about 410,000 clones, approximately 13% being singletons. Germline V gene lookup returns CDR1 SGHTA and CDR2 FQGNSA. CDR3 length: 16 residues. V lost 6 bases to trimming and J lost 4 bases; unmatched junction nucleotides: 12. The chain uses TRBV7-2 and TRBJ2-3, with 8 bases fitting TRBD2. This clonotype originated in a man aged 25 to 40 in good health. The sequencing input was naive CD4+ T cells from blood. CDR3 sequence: CASRIQSGGMPDTQYF. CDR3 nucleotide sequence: TGTGCCAGCAGAATACAGAGCGGGGGCATGCCAGATACGCAGTATTTT.